The present entry profiles one T cell receptor (beta chain) with its context. No cognate antigen has been identified for it. Per-base qualities were not stored, and no clone one base away is much larger. This entry comes from a study of blood T cell repertoires in COVID-19 (TCRdb year 2020). Broadly, across the study: Samples covering the acute and convalescent phases of COVID-19 were provided by collaborators in the United States, Italy and Spain. The prospective study material was composed of cDNA or gDNA derived from T cells, B-cell-depleted T cells, or PBMCs. Subjects who had been exposed to COVID-19, were actively infected with it, or had recovered from it provided the deeply sampled blood TCRbeta repertoires that made up the dataset. The repertoires were released in a freely available public database intended as a resource for research on the immune response to SARS-CoV-2. Samples came from the ongoing ImmuneRACE study (first 160 participants) plus 1,254 subjects from 6 global collaborators. Sample metadata almost always included a de-identified subject ID, COVID-19 status, age in years and sex. HLA class I and class II types, where available, came from metadata supplied by the sample provider rather than from assay-based typing. Results and caveats for the whole study, not just this receptor: Clinical and demographic metadata were provided uncurated, with the amount varying by source and participant.

TCRbeta CDR3 regions were amplified from genomic DNA by means of the immunoSEQ Assay, a bias-controlled multiplex PCR. Regarding the original processing steps: Within the assay, amplification of reference gene primers was used to estimate how many nucleated cells each sample contained. To quantify the absolute abundance of each unique TCRbeta CDR3 rearrangement, sequence reads were collapsed and filtered. Productive Simpson clonality was computed per sample as the square root of Simpson's diversity index over productive rearrangements. TCRdb carries this immuneACCESS record with in-frame sequences only. Its versions omit some clonotypes, under half of them owing to an unresolved V gene in the studies checked, with the rest unexplained. V and J calls and clone size are given by that table; D and trimming were obtained from the DNA. The sample records tens of thousands of clones, around 93% of which are singletons. 2.5% to 3.5% of the sample goes to the ten largest clones.

Each collaborating institution followed its own protocols to collect whole blood in K2EDTA tubes. For TCRbeta analysis, collaborators shipped samples as frozen whole blood, isolated PBMCs, or DNA extracted from either of those sample types. At the junction V is shortened by 1 base and J by 3 bases, with 5 bases in between. The CDR3, cysteine through phenylalanine, is 12 amino acids long. The DNA shown is the 36-base CDR3, in frame from base 1. CDR1 and CDR2, looked up from the germline V gene, are SGHRS and YFSETQ. Sequences were obtained from peripheral blood. Recombination connected TRBV5-1 to TRBJ2-7; matching of 5 bases hints at TRBD1 as the D gene. The source is a middle-aged man with acute or convalescent COVID-19. The sequenced DNA is TGCGCCAGCAGCTTGAGGGGCTACGAGCAGTACTTC. Protein translation: CASSLRGYEQYF.